This T cell receptor (beta chain) was recovered during a study of technical replicates of blood from a handful of donors. Sequencing used immunoSEQ multiplex PCR; TCRdb keeps in-frame clones, though not all of them. The profile covers tens of thousands of clones, with about 90% appearing a single time and roughly 0.27% taken by the ten largest. Germline CDR1 reads LNHNV; CDR2 reads YYDKDF (reference sequence). V was pared by 5 bases and J by 5 bases, with 6 bases of the junction left unmatched. The CDR3 length is 14 residues. The receptor was derived from a human donor in good health. The sample consisted of T cells isolated from PBMCs. This chain joins TRBV15 and TRBJ2-1, with TRBD2 matching over 7 bases. The CDR3 reads CATSGSSGHNEQFF. The CDR3 DNA sequence: TGTGCCACCAGCGGTTCTAGCGGCCACAATGAGCAGTTCTTC.